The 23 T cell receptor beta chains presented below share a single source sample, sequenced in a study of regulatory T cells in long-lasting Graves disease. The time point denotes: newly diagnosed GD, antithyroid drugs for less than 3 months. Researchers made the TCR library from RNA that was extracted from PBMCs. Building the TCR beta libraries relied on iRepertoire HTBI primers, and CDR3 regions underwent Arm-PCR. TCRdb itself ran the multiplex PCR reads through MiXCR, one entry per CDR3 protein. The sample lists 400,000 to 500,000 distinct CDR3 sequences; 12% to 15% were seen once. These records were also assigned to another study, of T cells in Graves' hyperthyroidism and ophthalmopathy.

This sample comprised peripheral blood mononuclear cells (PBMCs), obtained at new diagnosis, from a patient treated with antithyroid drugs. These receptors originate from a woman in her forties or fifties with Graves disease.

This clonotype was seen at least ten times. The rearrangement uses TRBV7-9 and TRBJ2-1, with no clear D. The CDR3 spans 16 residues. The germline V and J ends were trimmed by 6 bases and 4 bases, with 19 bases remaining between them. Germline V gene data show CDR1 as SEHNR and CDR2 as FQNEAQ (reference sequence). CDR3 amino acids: CASSKPKYSEYNEQFF. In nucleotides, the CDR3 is TGTGCCAGCAGTAAGCCGAAATACTCCGAATACAATGAGCAGTTCTTC.

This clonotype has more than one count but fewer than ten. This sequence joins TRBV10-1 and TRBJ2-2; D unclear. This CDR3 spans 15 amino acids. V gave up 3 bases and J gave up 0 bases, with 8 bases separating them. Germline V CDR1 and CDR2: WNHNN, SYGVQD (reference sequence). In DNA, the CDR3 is TGCGCCAGCAGTGATTCCCAGTCGAACACCGGGGAGCTGTTTTTT. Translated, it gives CASSDSQSNTGELFF.

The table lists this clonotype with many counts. CDR3: CASTRDTEGKPQHF. As DNA, the CDR3 is TGTGCCAGCACCAGGGACACGGAGGGTAAGCCCCAGCATTTT. This chain uses TRBV7-9 with TRBJ1-5, with D tentatively TRBD1 (6 bases). The CDR3 sequence is 14 residues long. Germline CDR1 SEHNR, CDR2 FQNEAQ (reference sequence). The V end was cut by 7 bases, the J end by 8 bases, with 18 bases between.

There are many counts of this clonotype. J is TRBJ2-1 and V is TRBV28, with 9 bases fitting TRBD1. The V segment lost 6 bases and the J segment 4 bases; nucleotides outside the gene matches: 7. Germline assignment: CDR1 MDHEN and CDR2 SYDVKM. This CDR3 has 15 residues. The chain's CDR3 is CASSTGGRKYNEQFF. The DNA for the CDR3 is TGTGCCAGCAGCACAGGGGGCAGGAAATACAATGAGCAGTTCTTC.

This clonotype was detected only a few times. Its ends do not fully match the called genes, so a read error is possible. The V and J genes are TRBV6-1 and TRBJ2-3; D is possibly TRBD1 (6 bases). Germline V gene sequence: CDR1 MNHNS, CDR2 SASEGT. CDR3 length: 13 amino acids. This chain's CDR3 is CASSPGTTGTQYF. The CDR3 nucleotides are TGTGCCAGCAGTCCCGGGACGACAGGTACGCAGTATTTT.

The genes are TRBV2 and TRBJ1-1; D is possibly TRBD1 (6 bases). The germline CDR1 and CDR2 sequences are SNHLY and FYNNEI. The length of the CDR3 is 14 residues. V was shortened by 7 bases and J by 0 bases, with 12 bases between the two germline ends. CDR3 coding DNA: TGTGCCAGCACCATGGACAGTTTGAACACTGAAGCTTTCTTT. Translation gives CASTMDSLNTEAFF. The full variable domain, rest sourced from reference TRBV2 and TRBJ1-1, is EPEVTQTPSHQVTQMGQEVILRCVPISNHLYFYWYRQILGQKVEFLVSFYNNEISEKSEIFDDQFSVERPDGSNFTLKIRSTKLEDSAMYFCASTMDSLNTEAFFGQGTRLTVV.

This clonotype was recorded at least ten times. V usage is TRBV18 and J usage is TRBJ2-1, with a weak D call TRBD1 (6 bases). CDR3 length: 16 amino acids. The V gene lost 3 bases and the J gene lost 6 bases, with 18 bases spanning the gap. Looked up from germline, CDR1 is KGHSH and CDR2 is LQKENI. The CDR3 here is CASSPTGLKIGNEQFF. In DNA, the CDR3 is TGTGCCAGCTCACCGACAGGCTTGAAGATAGGCAATGAGCAGTTCTTC.

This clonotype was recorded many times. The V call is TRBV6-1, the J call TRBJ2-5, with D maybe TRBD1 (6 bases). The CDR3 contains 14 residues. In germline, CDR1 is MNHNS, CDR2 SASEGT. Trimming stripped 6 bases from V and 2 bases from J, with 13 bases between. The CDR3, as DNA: TGTGCCAGCAGAGACCTACAGGGACAAGAGACCCAGTACTTC. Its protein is CASRDLQGQETQYF.

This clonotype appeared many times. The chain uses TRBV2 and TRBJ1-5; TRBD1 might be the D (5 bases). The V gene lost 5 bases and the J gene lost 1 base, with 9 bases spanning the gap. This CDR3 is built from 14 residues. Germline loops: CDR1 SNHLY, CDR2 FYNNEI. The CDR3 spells CASSWGGSNQPQHF. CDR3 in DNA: TGTGCCAGCAGTTGGGGGGGGAGCAATCAGCCCCAGCATTTT.

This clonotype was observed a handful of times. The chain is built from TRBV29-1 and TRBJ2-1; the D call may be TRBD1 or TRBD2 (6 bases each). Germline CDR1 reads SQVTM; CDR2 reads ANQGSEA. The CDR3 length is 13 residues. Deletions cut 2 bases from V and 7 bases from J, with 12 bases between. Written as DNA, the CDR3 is TGCAGCGTTGAAAAACAGGGAGGAAATGAGCAGTTCTTC. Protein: CSVEKQGGNEQFF.

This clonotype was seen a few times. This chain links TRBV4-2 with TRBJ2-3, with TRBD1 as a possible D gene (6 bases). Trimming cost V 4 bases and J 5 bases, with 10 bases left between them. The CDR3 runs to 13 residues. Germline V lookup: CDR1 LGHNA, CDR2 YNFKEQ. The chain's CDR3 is CASSPGQQDTQYF. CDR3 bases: TGTGCCAGCAGCCCCGGACAGCAAGATACGCAGTATTTT.

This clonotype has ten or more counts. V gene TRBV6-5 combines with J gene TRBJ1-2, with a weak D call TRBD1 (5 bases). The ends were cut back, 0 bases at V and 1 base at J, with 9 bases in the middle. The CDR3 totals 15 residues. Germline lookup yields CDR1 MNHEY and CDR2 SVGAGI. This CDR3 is CASSYSGGFNYGYTF. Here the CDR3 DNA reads TGTGCCAGCAGTTACTCCGGGGGATTTAACTATGGCTACACCTTC.

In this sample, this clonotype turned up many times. In nucleotides, the CDR3 is TGTGCCAGCAGTTTAGAAGGTCTGATCACCGGGGAGCTGTTTTTT. It codes for CASSLEGLITGELFF. V and J are TRBV12-3 or TRBV12-4 and TRBJ2-2; D call uncertain. The CDR3 covers 15 residues. V lost 1 base and J lost 4, with 10 bases in between.

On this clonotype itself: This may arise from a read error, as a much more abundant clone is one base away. The CDR3 DNA sequence: TGTGCCAGCAGGGAATATGGCGGACTAAATCAGCCCCAGCATTTT. It specifies CASREYGGLNQPQHF. The rearrangement uses TRBV7-9 and TRBJ1-5; D is ambiguous. CDR3 length equals 15 residues. V was shortened by 6 bases and J by 4 bases, with 16 bases between the two germline ends. Germline CDR1 SEHNR, CDR2 FQNEAQ (reference sequence). Full variable domain (outside the CDR3, taken from reference TRBV7-9 and TRBJ1-5): DTGVSQNPRHKITKRGQNVTFRCDPISEHNRLYWYRQTLGQGPEFLTYFQNEAQLEKSRLLSDRFSAERPKGSFSTLEIQRTEQGDSAMYLCASREYGGLNQPQHFGDGTRLSIL.

This chain's CDR3 is CSARIGGTNTEAFF. In nucleotides, the CDR3 is TGCAGTGCTAGAATTGGGGGAACGAACACTGAAGCTTTCTTT. The V gene is TRBV20-1, the J gene TRBJ1-1, with a tentative D call TRBD1 (5 bases). Germline values: CDR1 DFQATT, CDR2 SNEGSKA (reference sequence). This CDR3 is 14 amino acids long. Trimming left V 2 bases short and J 1 base short, with 11 bases between.

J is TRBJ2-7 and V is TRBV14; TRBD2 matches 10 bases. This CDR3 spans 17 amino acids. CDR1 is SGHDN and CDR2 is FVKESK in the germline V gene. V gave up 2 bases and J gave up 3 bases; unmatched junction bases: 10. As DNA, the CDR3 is TGTGCCAGCAGCCAAAATCGAGGAGCGGGAGGGCTCTACGAGCAGTACTTC. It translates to CASSQNRGAGGLYEQYF. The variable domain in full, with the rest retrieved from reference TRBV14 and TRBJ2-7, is EAGVTQFPSHSVIEKGQTVTLRCDPISGHDNLYWYRRVMGKEIKFLLHFVKESKQDESGMPNNRFLAERTGGTYSTLKVQPAELEDSGVYFCASSQNRGAGGLYEQYFGPGTRLTVT.

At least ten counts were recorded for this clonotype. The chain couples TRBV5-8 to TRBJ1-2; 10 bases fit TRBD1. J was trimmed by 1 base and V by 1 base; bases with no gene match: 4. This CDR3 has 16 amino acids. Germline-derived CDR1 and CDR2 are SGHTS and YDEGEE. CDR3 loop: CASSLTGQGLNYGYTF. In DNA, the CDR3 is TGTGCCAGCAGCTTGACGGGACAGGGGCTTAACTATGGCTACACCTTC.

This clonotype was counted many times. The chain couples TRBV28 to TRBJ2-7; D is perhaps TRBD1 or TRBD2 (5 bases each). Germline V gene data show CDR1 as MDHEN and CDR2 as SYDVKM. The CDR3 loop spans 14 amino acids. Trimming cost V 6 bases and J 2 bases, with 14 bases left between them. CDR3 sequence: CASRPGRPTYEQYF. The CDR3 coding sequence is TGTGCCAGCAGGCCGGGACGTCCGACCTACGAGCAGTACTTC.

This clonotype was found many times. This CDR3 reads CAGLADQETQYF. For the CDR3, the DNA is TGTGCCGGACTAGCGGACCAAGAGACCCAGTACTTC. The chain links TRBV7-9 to TRBJ2-5; 10 bases line up with TRBD2. The CDR3 contains 12 residues. Germline V gives CDR1 SEHNR, CDR2 FQNEAQ (reference sequence). V was clipped by 11 bases and J by 0 bases; unmatched bases: 0. The full variable domain, its missing parts supplied by reference TRBV7-9 and TRBJ2-5, is DTGVSQNPRHKITKRGQNVTFRCDPISEHNRLYWYRQTLGQGPEFLTYFQNEAQLEKSRLLSDRFSAERPKGSFSTLEIQRTEQGDSAMYLCAGLADQETQYFGPGTRLLVL.

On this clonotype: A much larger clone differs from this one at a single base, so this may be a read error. CDR3 sequence reads: CAWSGNYEQYF. The CDR3 nucleotides read TGTGCCTGGAGTGGGAACTACGAGCAGTACTTC. The genes are TRBV30 and TRBJ2-7; D is undetermined. The CDR3 totals 11 residues. Germline CDR1 GTSNPN, CDR2 SVGIG (reference sequence). Trimming took 1 base from V and 3 from J, leaving 4 bases between them.

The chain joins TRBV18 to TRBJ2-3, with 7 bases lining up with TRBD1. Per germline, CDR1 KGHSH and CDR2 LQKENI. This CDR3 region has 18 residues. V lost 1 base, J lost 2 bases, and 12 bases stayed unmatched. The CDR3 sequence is CASSPRLARQGNTDTQYF. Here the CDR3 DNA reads TGTGCCAGCTCACCACGGCTCGCCCGACAGGGAAACACAGATACGCAGTATTTT. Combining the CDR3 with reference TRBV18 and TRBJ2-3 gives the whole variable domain NAGVMQNPRHLVRRRGQEARLRCSPMKGHSHVYWYRQLPEEGLKFMVYLQKENIIDESGMPKERFSAEFPKEGPSILRIQQVVRGDSAAYFCASSPRLARQGNTDTQYFGPGTRLTVL.

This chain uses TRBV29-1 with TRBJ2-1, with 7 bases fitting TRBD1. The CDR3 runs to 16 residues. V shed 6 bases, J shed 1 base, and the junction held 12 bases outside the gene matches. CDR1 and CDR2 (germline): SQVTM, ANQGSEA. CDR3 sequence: CSVITGTVDSYNEQFF. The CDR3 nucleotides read TGCAGCGTGATTACTGGGACAGTTGATTCCTACAATGAGCAGTTCTTC.

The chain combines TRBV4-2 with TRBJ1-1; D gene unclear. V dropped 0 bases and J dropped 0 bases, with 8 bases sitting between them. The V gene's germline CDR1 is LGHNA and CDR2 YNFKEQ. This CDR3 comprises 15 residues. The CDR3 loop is CASSQDMQMNTEAFF. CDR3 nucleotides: TGTGCCAGCAGCCAAGATATGCAGATGAACACTGAAGCTTTCTTT.